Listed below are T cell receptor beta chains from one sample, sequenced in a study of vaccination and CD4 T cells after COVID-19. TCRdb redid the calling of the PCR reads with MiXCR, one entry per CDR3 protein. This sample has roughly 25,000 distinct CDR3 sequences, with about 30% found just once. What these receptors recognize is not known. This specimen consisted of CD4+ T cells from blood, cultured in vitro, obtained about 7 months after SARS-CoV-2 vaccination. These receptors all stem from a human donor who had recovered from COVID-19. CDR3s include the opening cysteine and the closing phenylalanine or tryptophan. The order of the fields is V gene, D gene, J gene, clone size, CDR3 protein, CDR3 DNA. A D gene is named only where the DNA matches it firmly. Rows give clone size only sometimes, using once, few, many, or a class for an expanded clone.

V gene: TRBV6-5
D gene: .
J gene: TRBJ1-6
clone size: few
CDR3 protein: CASSYEDPDSTNSPLHF
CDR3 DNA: TGTGCCAGCAGTTACGAAGATCCGGACAGTACGAATTCACCCCTCCACTTT

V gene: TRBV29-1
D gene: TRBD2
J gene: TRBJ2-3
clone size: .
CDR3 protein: CSVPDGSGDRDTQYF
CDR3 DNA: TGCAGCGTACCCGATGGTAGCGGGGATAGGGATACGCAGTATTTT

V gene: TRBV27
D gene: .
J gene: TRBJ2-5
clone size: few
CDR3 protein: CASSLSGTRGAETQYF
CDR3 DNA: TGTGCCAGCAGTTTATCCGGGACACGGGGGGCAGAGACCCAGTACTTC

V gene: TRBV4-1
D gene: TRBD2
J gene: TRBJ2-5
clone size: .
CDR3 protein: CASSQDPPTPGLAGGTQYF
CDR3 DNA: TGCGCCAGCAGCCAAGACCCCCCTACGCCGGGACTAGCGGGCGGGACCCAGTACTTC

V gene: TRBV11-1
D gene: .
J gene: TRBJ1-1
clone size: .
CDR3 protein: CASSLTEGVWSTEAFF
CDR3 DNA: TGTGCCAGCAGCCTCACCGAGGGGGTCTGGAGCACTGAAGCTTTCTTT

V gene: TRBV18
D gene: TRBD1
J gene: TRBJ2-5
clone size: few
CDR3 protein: CASSPPFDRGPPKVTQYF
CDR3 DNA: TGTGCCAGCTCACCACCGTTTGACAGGGGGCCTCCCAAAGTGACCCAGTACTTC

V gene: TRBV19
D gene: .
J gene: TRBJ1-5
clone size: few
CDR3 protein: CASTLGPLVGSNQPQHF
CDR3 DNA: TGTGCCAGTACTCTGGGGCCATTAGTAGGGAGCAATCAGCCCCAGCATTTT

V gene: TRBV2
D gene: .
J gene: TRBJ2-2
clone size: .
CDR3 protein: CASSETGNTGELFF
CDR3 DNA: TGTGCCAGCAGTGAAACAGGGAACACCGGGGAGCTGTTTTTT

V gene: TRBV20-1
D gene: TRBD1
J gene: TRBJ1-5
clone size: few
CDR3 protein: CSARGYGTGNNQPQHF
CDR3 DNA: TGCAGTGCTAGAGGGTATGGGACAGGTAACAATCAGCCCCAGCATTTT

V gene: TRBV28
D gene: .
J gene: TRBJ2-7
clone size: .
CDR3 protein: CASSLRAYEQYF
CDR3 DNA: TGTGCCAGCAGTTTACGCGCCTACGAGCAGTACTTC

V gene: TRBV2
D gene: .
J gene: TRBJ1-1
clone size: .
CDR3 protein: CASRADVGTEAFF
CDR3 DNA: TGTGCCAGCAGGGCGGACGTGGGCACTGAAGCTTTCTTT